One and the same sample provided the 18 T cell receptor beta chains below, sequenced in a study of CD8 T cells in ankylosing spondylitis. These receptors' antigens are unknown. TCRdb re-analysed the 5' RACE reads in MiXCR, keeping a single row per CDR3 protein. The data show approximately 500,000 distinct CDR3 sequences, over 9.5% seen once. General study results and limits: Blood of patients with ankylosing spondylitis appeared to be characterized by a TCR beta motif of eight or nine highly homologous variants.

Sequencing was done on a sample of blood, either unsorted or a sorted T cell fraction (not recorded which). The receptors derive from a male donor with ankylosing spondylitis.

This clonotype was counted only a few times. V usage is TRBV25-1 and J usage is TRBJ2-1; perhaps TRBD1 as D (5 bases). CDR3 length: 11 residues. Trimming took 4 bases from V and 10 from J, leaving 8 bases between them. Germline CDR1 reads MGHDK; CDR2 reads SYGVNS. The CDR3 region is CASSANREQFF. Written as DNA, the CDR3 is TGTGCCAGCAGTGCCAACAGGGAGCAGTTCTTC.

This clonotype was seen more than once but under ten times. This CDR3 is CASSASSGRDTQYF. The CDR3 DNA reads TGTGCCAGCAGCGCCTCTAGCGGGAGAGATACGCAGTATTTT. V gene TRBV5-5 combines with J gene TRBJ2-3; 10 nucleotides line up with TRBD2. There are 14 residues in the CDR3. Germline CDR1 SGHKS, CDR2 YYEKEE (reference sequence). V gave up 4 bases and J gave up 5 bases; unmatched junction bases: 4.

This clonotype was detected a few times. V usage is TRBV6-2 or TRBV6-3 and J usage is TRBJ2-1, with D possibly matching TRBD1 (6 bases). The germline gives CDR1 MNHEY, CDR2 SVGEGT. There are 16 residues in the CDR3. Trimming removed 2 bases from V and 8 bases from J, with 19 bases in between. CDR3 amino acids: CASSYQQGIDSHEQFF. The CDR3 DNA sequence: TGTGCCAGCAGTTACCAACAGGGTATCGATTCCCATGAGCAGTTCTTC.

This clonotype was seen a handful of times. In DNA form, the CDR3 reads TGTGCCAGCAGTTACGGAGCGACCTACAATGAGCAGTTCTTC. Encoded protein: CASSYGATYNEQFF. The V call is TRBV6-5, the J call TRBJ2-1; D remains ambiguous. Trimming took off 2 bases at V and 2 bases at J, with 7 bases between the two ends. The CDR3 contains 14 residues. The V gene's germline CDR1 is MNHEY and CDR2 SVGAGI.

This chain uses TRBV19 with TRBJ1-5; no firm D call. The CDR3 totals 13 residues. Germline V lookup: CDR1 LNHDA, CDR2 SQIVND (reference sequence). V was clipped by 5 bases and J by 6 bases, with 11 bases between them. CDR3 residues: CASSVRRSQPQHF. The CDR3 DNA sequence: TGTGCCAGTAGTGTGAGGAGGAGTCAGCCCCAGCATTTT. The variable domain in full, with the rest retrieved from reference TRBV19 and TRBJ1-5, is DGGITQSPKYLFRKEGQNVTLSCEQNLNHDAMYWYRQDPGQGLRLIYYSQIVNDFQKGDIAEGYSVSREKKESFPLTVTSAQKNPTAFYLCASSVRRSQPQHFGDGTRLSIL.

The V and J genes are TRBV18 and TRBJ2-3; weak D call: TRBD2 (5 bases). The germline V gene has CDR1 KGHSH and CDR2 LQKENI. V was trimmed by 10 bases and J by 4 bases, leaving 12 bases between them. CDR3 length: 12 residues. The CDR3 here is CATTSLADTQYF. CDR3 coding DNA: TGTGCCACCACCTCACTAGCAGATACGCAGTATTTT.

Ten or more counts support this clonotype. The chain recombines TRBV15 with TRBJ2-3, with 14 bases matching TRBD2. V shed 3 bases, J shed 3 bases, and the junction held 2 bases outside the gene matches. The CDR3 has 16 residues. The germline gives CDR1 LNHNV, CDR2 YYDKDF (reference sequence). CDR3 region: CATSSGLAGGTDTQYF. The CDR3 region has the DNA TGTGCCACCAGCAGTGGACTAGCGGGAGGAACAGATACGCAGTATTTT. The full variable domain, with the rest looked up from reference TRBV15 and TRBJ2-3, is DAMVIQNPRYQVTQFGKPVTLSCSQTLNHNVMYWYQQKSSQAPKLLFHYYDKDFNNEADTPDNFQSRRPNTSFCFLDIRSPGLGDTAMYLCATSSGLAGGTDTQYFGPGTRLTVL.

The rearrangement uses TRBV29-1 and TRBJ2-1, with 8 nucleotides matching TRBD2. Germline V gene lookup returns CDR1 SQVTM and CDR2 ANQGSEA. The CDR3 is 16 residues long. The ends lost 7 bases at V and 4 bases at J; junction bases unmatched: 15. Here the CDR3 reads CSAAYLTSADYNEQFF. CDR3 nucleotides: TGCAGCGCCGCATACCTGACTAGCGCGGATTACAATGAGCAGTTCTTC.

This chain links TRBV11-2 with TRBJ2-2; D remains ambiguous. The CDR3 is 13 amino acids. V dropped 6 bases and J dropped 1 base, with 6 bases sitting between them. The germline V gene encodes CDR1 SGHAT and CDR2 FQNNGV. The chain's CDR3 is CASRQLNTGELFF. Here the CDR3 DNA reads TGTGCCAGCAGACAATTGAACACCGGGGAGCTGTTTTTT.

The sample holds a few counts of this clonotype. The chain carries TRBV12-3 or TRBV12-4 and TRBJ1-1; D is unresolved. V was cut by 3 bases and J by 3 bases, with 8 bases left in between. The length of the CDR3 is 13 residues. This chain's CDR3 is CASSFSWDTEAFF. DNA for the CDR3: TGTGCCAGCAGTTTTTCTTGGGACACTGAAGCTTTCTTT.

This chain connects TRBV7-2 to TRBJ1-2; D gene uncertain. Trimming left V 5 bases short and J 4 bases short, with 17 bases between. This CDR3 has 15 residues. Per germline, CDR1 SGHTA and CDR2 FQGNSA. As DNA, the CDR3 is TGTGCCAGCAGCCCGGCGAACCCGACATCCTATGGCTACACCTTC. It is translated as CASSPANPTSYGYTF.

This clonotype was seen a few times. The rearrangement links TRBV7-9 to TRBJ2-1; 7 bases fit TRBD1. Trimming cost V 6 bases and J 1 base; bases outside gene matches: 6. Germline loops: CDR1 SEHNR, CDR2 FQNEAQ (reference sequence). This CDR3 contains 15 residues. The CDR3 here is CASSPRGQSYNEQFF. The CDR3 DNA reads TGTGCCAGCAGTCCTCGGGGACAGTCCTACAATGAGCAGTTCTTC.

The chain is built from TRBV20-1 and TRBJ2-1, with D possibly matching TRBD2 (5 bases). V was pared by 6 bases and J by 1 base, with 16 bases between. The CDR3 spans 15 residues. Germline assignment: CDR1 DFQATT and CDR2 SNEGSKA (reference sequence). The CDR3 reads CSASTGRGSYNEQFF. The CDR3 DNA reads as TGCAGTGCCTCAACGGGCCGCGGGTCCTACAATGAGCAGTTCTTC.

The chain has TRBV12-3 or TRBV12-4 and TRBJ1-3; weak D call: TRBD1 (6 bases). V lost 3 bases and J lost 2, with 14 bases in between. The CDR3 spans 16 residues. CDR3 sequence (DNA): TGTGCCAGCAGTTTTGGGAGGGGGGGTCCTGGAAACACCATATATTTT. Protein: CASSFGRGGPGNTIYF.

This clonotype occurred a few times. The genes are TRBV20-1 and TRBJ2-2, with D perhaps matching TRBD1 (7 bases). The CDR3 loop spans 16 amino acids. V lost 3 bases and J lost 5, with 19 bases in between. Germline V gives CDR1 DFQATT, CDR2 SNEGSKA (reference sequence). CDR3 region: CSASPGGGSVTGELFF. CDR3 coding DNA: TGCAGTGCTAGTCCTGGAGGGGGCTCGGTAACCGGGGAGCTGTTTTTT.

The rearrangement links TRBV7-2 to TRBJ2-1; 11 bases agree with TRBD2. The CDR3 loop spans 15 amino acids. V was pared by 7 bases and J by 12 bases, with 14 bases of the junction left unmatched. Germline values: CDR1 SGHTA, CDR2 FQGNSA. CDR3 bases: TGTGCCAGCACCCCCATGGGACTAGCGGTGAGTGGGCAGTTCTTC. Residues: CASTPMGLAVSGQFF.

This clonotype has only a few counts. In DNA, the CDR3 is TGTGCCAGCAGCCCTTATACAGGGGCCACAGATACGCAGTATTTT. This translates into CASSPYTGATDTQYF. The chain uses TRBV5-5 and TRBJ2-3; TRBD1 agrees at 7 bases. The V and J ends lost 4 bases and 2 bases, in that order; junction bases with no gene match: 7. Germline CDR1 reads SGHKS; CDR2 reads YYEKEE (reference sequence). This CDR3 comprises 15 residues.

This clonotype was found many times. The rearrangement uses TRBV5-1 and TRBJ2-7, with TRBD2 matching 11 bases. The CDR3 loop spans 16 amino acids. V lost 2 bases, J lost 0 bases, and 4 bases stayed unmatched. Germline V CDR1 and CDR2: SGHRS, YFSETQ. CDR3 amino acids: CASSFLTSGASYEQYF. Here the CDR3 DNA reads TGCGCCAGCAGCTTTCTGACTAGCGGGGCCTCCTACGAGCAGTACTTC.